This TCR beta chain derives from a study of identifying expanded T cells in peripheral blood. The CDR3 contains 16 residues. Germline assignment: CDR1 LGHNA and CDR2 YSLEER. With 1 base removed from V and 3 bases from J, the gap between germline ends came to 15 bases. The table came from immunoSEQ multiplex PCR; TCRdb's copy has only in-frame clones and leaves some out. The profile covers 120,000 or so clones, with more than 75% appearing a single time and approximately 3% taken by the ten largest. The sequence came from a person aged 18-70 years in good health. This rearrangement joins TRBV4-3 to TRBJ1-1, with D perhaps TRBD1 (5 bases). The sequenced sample consisted of blood. In DNA, the CDR3 is TGCGCCAGCAGCCAAGTTGTCCGGACGGGGGACACTGAAGCTTTCTTT. This encodes CASSQVVRTGDTEAFF.